The clone carrying this TCR beta chain was seen many times. Germline V gene sequence: CDR1 SGHVS, CDR2 FQNEAQ. This CDR3 comprises 14 residues. Trimming at V came to 3 bases and at J to 3 bases, leaving 3 bases not matched to a gene. This entry is derived from a study of Graves' ophthalmopathy and Graves' hyperthyroidism. For repertoire sequencing, the TCR beta CDR3 regions were amplified from RNA transcripts. HTBI primers served in a first-round RT-PCR, which a second-round multiplex PCR followed. TCRdb reprocessed the multiplex PCR reads with MiXCR, giving one entry per CDR3 protein. The table lists 650,000 to 800,000 distinct CDR3 sequences, under 50% of them singletons, with roughly 3.5% in the top ten.

The TCR comes from an adult man with Graves' ophthalmopathy. V and J are TRBV7-8 and TRBJ2-7; TRBD1 matches at 9 bases. The source material was peripheral blood. The CDR3 nucleotides are TGTGCCAGCAGCTTCGACAGGGGGAACTACGAGCAGTACTTC. Encoded protein: CASSFDRGNYEQYF.